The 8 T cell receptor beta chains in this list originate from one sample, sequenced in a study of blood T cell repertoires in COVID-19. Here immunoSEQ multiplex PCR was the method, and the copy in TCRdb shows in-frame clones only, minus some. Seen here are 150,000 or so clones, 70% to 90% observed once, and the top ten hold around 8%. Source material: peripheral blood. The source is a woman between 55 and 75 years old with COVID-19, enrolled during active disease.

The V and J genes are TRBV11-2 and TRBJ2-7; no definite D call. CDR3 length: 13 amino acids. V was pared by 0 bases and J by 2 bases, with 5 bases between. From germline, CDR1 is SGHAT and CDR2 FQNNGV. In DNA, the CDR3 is TGTGCCAGCAGCTTAGATCCCACCTACGAGCAGTACTTC. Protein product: CASSLDPTYEQYF.

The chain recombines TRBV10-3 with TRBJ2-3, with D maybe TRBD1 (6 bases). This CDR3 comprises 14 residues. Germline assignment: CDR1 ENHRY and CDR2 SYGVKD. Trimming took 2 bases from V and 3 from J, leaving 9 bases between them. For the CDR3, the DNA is TGTGCCATCAGTGAGACAGGGAGAACAGATACGCAGTATTTT. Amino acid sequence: CAISETGRTDTQYF.

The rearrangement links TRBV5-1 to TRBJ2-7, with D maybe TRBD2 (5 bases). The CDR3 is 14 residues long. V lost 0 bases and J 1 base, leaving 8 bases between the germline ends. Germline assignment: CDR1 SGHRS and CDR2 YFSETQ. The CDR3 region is CASSLEAESYEQYF. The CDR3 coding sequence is TGCGCCAGCAGCTTGGAAGCGGAGTCCTACGAGCAGTACTTC.

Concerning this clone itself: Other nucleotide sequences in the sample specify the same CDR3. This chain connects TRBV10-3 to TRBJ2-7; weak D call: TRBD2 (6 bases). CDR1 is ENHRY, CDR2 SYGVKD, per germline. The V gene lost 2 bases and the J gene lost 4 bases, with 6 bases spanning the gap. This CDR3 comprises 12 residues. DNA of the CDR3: TGTGCCATCAGTGAGGGGGGGTACGAGCAGTACTTC. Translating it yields CAISEGGYEQYF.

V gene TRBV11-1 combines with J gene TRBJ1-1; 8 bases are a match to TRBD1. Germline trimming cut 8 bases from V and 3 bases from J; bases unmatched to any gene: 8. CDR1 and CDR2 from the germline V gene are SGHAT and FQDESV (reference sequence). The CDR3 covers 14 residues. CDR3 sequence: CASANRGSDTEAFF. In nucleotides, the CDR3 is TGTGCCAGCGCGAACAGGGGGTCGGACACTGAAGCTTTCTTT.

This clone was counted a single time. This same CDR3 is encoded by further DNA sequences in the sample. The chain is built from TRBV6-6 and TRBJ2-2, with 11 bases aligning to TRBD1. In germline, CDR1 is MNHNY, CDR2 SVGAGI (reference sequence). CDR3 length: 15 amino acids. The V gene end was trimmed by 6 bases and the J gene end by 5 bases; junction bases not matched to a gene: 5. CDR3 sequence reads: CASSPGTGGTGELFF. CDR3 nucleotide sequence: TGTGCCAGCAGCCCCGGGACAGGGGGGACCGGGGAGCTGTTTTTT.

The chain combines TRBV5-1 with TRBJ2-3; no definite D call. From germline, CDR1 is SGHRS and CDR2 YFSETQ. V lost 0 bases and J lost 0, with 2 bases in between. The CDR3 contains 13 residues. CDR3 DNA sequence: TGCGCCAGCAGCTTGGCTAGCACAGATACGCAGTATTTT. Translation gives CASSLASTDTQYF.

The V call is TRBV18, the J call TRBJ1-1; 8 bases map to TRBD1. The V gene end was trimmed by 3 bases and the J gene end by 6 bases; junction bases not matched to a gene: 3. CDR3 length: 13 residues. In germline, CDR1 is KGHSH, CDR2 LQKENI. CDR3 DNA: TGTGCCAGCTCACCGGACAGGGATGCTGAAGCTTTCTTT. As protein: CASSPDRDAEAFF.